The following is a T cell receptor beta chain sequence with its context. Its antigen is unidentified. This sample is part of a study of T cell responses to AZD1222 COVID-19 vaccine. Study background: The analysis combined second doses at about 4 or about 12 weeks. Study-level results: Spike as a whole was targeted by vaccine-associated CD4 TCRs, dominant at 160-218 and 743-854. There were repertoire samples only from the period after the peak T cell response.

Here immunoSEQ multiplex PCR was the method, and the copy in TCRdb shows in-frame clones only, minus some. The sample holds 150,000 to 200,000 clones, 92% seen once. Trimming took 3 bases from V and 0 from J, leaving 9 bases between them. Germline CDR1 is MNHNY and CDR2 is SVGAGI (reference sequence). This CDR3 region has 15 residues. V is TRBV6-6 and J is TRBJ1-5, with D hard to call. The starting material was peripheral blood, obtained on day 0 of AZD1222 vaccination. The receptor comes from an adult in good health. CDR3 loop: CASSYLGDSNQPQHF. CDR3 nucleotide sequence: TGTGCCAGCAGTTATTTGGGAGATAGCAATCAGCCCCAGCATTTT.